Listed here is a single TCR beta chain. Antigen unknown. The study separated CD4+ cells into CD45RA+ naive and CD45RA-negative memory subsets. Under the authors' procedure: ImmunoSEQ yielded junction-only sequences lacking quality scores, so filtering differed. Generated by immunoSEQ multiplex PCR, the TCRdb table keeps only in-frame clones and is missing some. V, J and clone size are those of that table, while D and trimming were read from the DNA. The sample lists approximately 2.4 million clones, around 95% occurring once. V lost 4 bases and J lost 3, with 9 bases in between. The CDR3 runs 13 residues. Germline-derived CDR1 and CDR2 are ENHRY and SYGVKD. The data derive from a study of shared clonotypes between healthy human individuals. Overall study findings and caveats: It was the few donors that limited the genetic and exposure-history diversity represented. Sequencing depth was a factor that was expected to affect clonotype sharing among donors.

The clonotype originates from a man aged 18 to 35 in good health. The chain recombines TRBV10-3 with TRBJ1-1, with a tentative D call TRBD1 (5 bases). Material: naive CD4+ T cells sorted from blood. Specified subset: CD45RA+ positively selected. CDR3 in amino acids: CAISVMGDTEAFF. CDR3 bases: TGTGCCATCAGTGTGATGGGGGACACTGAAGCTTTCTTT.